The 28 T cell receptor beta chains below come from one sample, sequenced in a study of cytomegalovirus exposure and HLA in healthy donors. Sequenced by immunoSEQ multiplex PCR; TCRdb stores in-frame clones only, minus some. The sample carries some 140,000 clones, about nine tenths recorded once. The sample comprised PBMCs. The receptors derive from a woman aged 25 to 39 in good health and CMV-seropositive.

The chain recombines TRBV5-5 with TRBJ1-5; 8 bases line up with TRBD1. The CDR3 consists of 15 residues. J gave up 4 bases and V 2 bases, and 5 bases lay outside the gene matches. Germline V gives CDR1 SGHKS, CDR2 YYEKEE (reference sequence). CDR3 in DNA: TGTGCCAGCAGCTTCGGACAGGGAAATAATCAGCCCCAGCATTTT. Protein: CASSFGQGNNQPQHF. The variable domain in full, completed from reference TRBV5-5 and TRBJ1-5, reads DAGVTQSPTHLIKTRGQQVTLRCSPISGHKSVSWYQQVLGQGPQFIFQYYEKEERGRGNFPDRFSARQFPNYSSELNVNALLLGDSALYLCASSFGQGNNQPQHFGDGTRLSIL.

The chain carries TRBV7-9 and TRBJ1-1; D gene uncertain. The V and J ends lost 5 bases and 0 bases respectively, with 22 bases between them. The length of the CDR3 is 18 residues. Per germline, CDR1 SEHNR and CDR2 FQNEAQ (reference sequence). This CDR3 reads CASSEKVRVGGMNTEAFF. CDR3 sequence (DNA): TGTGCCAGCAGCGAGAAGGTTAGGGTGGGAGGCATGAACACTGAAGCTTTCTTT.

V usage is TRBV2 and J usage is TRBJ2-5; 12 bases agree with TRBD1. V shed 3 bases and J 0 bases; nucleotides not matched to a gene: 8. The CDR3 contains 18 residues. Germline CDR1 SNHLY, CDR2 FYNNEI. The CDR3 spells CASSDVGQGADYQETQYF. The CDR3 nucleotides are TGTGCCAGCAGTGATGTGGGACAGGGGGCGGATTACCAAGAGACCCAGTACTTC.

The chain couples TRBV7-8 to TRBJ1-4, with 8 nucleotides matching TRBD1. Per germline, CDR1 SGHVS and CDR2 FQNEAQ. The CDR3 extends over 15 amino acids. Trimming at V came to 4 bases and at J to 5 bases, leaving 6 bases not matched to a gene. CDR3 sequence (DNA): TGTGCCAGCAGCTCAGACAGGGGATTCAATGAAAAACTGTTTTTT. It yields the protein CASSSDRGFNEKLFF.

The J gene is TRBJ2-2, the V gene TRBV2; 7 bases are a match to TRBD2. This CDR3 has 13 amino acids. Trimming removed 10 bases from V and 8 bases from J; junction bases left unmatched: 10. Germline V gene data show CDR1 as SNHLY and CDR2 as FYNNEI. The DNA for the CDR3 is TGTGCCACTGCGACTAGCAAGAGGGGGGAGCTGTTTTTT. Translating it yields CATATSKRGELFF.

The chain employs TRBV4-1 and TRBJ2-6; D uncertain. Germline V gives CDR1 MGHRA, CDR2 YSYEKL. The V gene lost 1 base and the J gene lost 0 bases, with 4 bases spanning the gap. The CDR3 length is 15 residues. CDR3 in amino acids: CASSQGLSGANVLTF. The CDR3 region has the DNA TGCGCCAGCAGCCAAGGACTCTCTGGGGCCAACGTCCTGACTTTC.

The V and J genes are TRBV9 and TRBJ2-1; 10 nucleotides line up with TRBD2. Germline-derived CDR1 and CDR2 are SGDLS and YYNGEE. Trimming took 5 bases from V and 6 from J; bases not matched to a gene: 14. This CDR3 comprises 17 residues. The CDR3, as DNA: TGTGCCAGCAGTGAGCTGAGCGGGAGGGCCCCCGCCAATGAGCAGTTCTTC. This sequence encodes CASSELSGRAPANEQFF.

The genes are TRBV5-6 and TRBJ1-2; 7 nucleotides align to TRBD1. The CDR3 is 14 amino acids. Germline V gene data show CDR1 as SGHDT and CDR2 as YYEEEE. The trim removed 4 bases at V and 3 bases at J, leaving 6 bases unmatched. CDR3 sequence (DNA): TGTGCCAGCAGCCCCGGGACAGTAGACTATGGCTACACCTTC. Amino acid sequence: CASSPGTVDYGYTF.

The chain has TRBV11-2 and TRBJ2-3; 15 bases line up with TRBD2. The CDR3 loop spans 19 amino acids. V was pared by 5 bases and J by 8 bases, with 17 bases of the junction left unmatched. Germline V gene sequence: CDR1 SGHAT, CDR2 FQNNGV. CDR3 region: CASSHLGLAGGGHSGTQYF. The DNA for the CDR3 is TGTGCCAGCAGCCACCTGGGACTAGCGGGGGGCGGGCACAGCGGTACGCAGTATTTT.

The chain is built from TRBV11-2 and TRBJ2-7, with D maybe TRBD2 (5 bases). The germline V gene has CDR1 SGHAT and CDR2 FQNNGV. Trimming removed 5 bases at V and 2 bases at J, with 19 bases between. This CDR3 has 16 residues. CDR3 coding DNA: TGTGCCAGCAGCCAGGTGGGAGCGGCCTTTACCTACGAGCAGTACTTC. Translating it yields CASSQVGAAFTYEQYF.

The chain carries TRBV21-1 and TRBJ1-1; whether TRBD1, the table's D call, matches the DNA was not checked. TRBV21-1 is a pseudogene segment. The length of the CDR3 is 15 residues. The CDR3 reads CASSNFRGHPTEAFF. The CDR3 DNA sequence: TGTGCCAGCAGCAATTTCAGGGGGCATCCGACTGAAGCTTTCTTT.

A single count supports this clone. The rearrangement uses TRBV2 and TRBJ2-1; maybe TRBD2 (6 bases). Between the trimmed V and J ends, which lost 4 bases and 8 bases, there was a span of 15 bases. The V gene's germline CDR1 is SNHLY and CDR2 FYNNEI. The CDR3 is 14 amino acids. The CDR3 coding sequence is TGTGCCAGCAGTGTAACCCGGGACTCGCATGAGCAGTTCTTC. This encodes CASSVTRDSHEQFF.

The CDR3, as DNA: TGTGCCAGCAGTTACACGGGTTACGAGCAGTACTTC. Translation: CASSYTGYEQYF. The chain uses TRBV6-7 and TRBJ2-7; no clear D. TRBV6-7 is recorded as an ORF, its role being uncertain. This CDR3 comprises 12 residues. V was cut by 2 bases and J by 4 bases, with 6 bases left in between.

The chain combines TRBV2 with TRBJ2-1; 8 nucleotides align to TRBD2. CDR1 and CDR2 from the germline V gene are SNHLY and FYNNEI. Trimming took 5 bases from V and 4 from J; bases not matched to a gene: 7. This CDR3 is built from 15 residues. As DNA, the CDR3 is TGTGCCAGCAGTTTCGTACGGGGGGGATACAATGAGCAGTTCTTC. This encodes CASSFVRGGYNEQFF.

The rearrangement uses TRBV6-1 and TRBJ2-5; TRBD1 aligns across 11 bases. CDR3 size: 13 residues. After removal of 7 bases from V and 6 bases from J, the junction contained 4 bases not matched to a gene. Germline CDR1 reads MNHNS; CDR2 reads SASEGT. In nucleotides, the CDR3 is TGTGCCAGCAAGGGACAGGGGGTCCAGACCCAGTACTTC. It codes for CASKGQGVQTQYF.

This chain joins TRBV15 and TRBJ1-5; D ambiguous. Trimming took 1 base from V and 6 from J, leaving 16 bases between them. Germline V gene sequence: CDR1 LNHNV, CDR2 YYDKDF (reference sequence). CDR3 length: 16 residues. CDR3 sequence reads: CATSRARGGRGQPQHF. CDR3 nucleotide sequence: TGTGCCACCAGCAGAGCGCGGGGTGGGCGGGGTCAGCCCCAGCATTTT.

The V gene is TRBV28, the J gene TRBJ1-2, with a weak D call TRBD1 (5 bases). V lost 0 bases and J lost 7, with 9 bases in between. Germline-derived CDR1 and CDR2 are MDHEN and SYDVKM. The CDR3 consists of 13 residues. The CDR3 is CASSLWAGTGYTF. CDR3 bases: TGTGCCAGCAGTTTATGGGCGGGGACTGGCTACACCTTC.

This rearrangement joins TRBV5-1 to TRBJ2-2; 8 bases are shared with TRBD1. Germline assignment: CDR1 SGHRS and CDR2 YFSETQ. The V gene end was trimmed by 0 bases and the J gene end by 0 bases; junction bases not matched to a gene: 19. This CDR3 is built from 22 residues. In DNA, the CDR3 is TGCGCCAGCAGCTTGGTTAAAAGTTTCGGGACAGGCGATCTCGCGAACACCGGGGAGCTGTTTTTT. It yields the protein CASSLVKSFGTGDLANTGELFF.

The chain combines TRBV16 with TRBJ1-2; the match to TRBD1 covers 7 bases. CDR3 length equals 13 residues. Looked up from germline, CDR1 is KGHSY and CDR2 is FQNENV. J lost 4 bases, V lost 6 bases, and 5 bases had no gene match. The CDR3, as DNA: TGTGCCAGCAGGCAGGGACAGATCTATGGCTACACCTTC. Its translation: CASRQGQIYGYTF.

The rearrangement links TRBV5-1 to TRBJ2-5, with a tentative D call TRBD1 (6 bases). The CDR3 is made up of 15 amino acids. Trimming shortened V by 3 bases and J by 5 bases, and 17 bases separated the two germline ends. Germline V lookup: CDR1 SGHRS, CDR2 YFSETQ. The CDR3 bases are TGCGCCAGCAGCTACCATTGGGACAACTGGGAGACCCAGTACTTC. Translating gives CASSYHWDNWETQYF. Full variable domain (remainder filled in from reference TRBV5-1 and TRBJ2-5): KAGVTQTPRYLIKTRGQQVTLSCSPISGHRSVSWYQQTPGQGLQFLFEYFSETQRNKGNFPGRFSGRQFSNSRSEMNVSTLELGDSALYLCASSYHWDNWETQYFGPGTRLLVL.

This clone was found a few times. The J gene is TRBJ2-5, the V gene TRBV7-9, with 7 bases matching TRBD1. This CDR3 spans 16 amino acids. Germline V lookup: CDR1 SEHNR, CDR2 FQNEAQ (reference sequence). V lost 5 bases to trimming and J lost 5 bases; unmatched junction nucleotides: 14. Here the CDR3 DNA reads TGTGCCAGCAGCCCGGAGACAGGGACCTCCTGGGAGACCCAGTACTTC. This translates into CASSPETGTSWETQYF.

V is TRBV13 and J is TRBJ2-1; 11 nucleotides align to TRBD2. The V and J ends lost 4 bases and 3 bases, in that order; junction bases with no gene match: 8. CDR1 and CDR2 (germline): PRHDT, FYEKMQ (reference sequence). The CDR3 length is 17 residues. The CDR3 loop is CASSSSSGGTFYNEQFF. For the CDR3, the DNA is TGTGCCAGCAGCTCCTCTAGCGGGGGGACCTTCTACAATGAGCAGTTCTTC.

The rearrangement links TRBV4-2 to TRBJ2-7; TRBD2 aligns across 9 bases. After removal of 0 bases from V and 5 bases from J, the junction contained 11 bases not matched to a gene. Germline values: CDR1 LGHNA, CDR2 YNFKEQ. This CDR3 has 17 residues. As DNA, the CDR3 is TGTGCCAGCAGCCAAGATAGGGCGGGGGGGCCGATCAACGAGCAGTACTTC. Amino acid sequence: CASSQDRAGGPINEQYF.

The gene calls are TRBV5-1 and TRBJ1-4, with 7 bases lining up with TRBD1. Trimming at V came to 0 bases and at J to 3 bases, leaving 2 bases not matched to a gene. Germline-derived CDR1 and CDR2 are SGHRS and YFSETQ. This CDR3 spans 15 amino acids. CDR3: CASSLGGTANEKLFF. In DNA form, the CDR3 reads TGCGCCAGCAGCTTGGGAGGGACAGCTAATGAAAAACTGTTTTTT. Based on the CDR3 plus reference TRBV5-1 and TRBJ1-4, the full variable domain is KAGVTQTPRYLIKTRGQQVTLSCSPISGHRSVSWYQQTPGQGLQFLFEYFSETQRNKGNFPGRFSGRQFSNSRSEMNVSTLELGDSALYLCASSLGGTANEKLFFGSGTQLSVL.

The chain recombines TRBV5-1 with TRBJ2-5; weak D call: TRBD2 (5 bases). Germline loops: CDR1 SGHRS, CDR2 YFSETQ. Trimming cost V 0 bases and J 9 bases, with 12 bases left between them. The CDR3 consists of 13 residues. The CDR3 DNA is TGCGCCAGCAGCTTGGTTATTTTGGGAGCCCAGTACTTC. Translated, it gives CASSLVILGAQYF.

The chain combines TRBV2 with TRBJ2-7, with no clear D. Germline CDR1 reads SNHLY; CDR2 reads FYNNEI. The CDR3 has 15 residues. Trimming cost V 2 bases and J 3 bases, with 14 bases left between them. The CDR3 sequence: CASSESVLVRYEQYF. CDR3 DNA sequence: TGTGCCAGCAGTGAATCGGTGTTAGTCCGCTACGAGCAGTACTTC.

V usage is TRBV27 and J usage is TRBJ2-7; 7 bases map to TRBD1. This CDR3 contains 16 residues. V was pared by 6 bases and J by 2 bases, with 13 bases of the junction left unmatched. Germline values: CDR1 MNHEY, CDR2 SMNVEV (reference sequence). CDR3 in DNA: TGTGCCAGCAGCCCCAACCCGACAGGGTACACCTACGAGCAGTACTTC. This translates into CASSPNPTGYTYEQYF.

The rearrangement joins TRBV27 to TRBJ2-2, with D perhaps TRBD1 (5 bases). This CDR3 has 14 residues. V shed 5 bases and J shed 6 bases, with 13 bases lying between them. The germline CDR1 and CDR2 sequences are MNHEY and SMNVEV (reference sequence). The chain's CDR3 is CASSLVRAAGELFF. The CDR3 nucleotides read TGTGCCAGCAGTCTGGTCAGGGCGGCCGGGGAGCTGTTTTTT.